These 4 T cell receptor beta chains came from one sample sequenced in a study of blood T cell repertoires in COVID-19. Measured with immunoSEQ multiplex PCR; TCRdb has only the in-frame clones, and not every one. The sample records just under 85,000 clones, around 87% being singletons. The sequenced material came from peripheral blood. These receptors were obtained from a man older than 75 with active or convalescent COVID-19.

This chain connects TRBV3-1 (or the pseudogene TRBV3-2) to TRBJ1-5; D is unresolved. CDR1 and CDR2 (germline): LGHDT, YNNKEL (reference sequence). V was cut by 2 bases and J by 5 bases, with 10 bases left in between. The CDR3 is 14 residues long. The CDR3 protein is CASSQTDFDQPQHF. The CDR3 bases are TGTGCCAGCAGCCAAACGGACTTTGATCAGCCCCAGCATTTT.

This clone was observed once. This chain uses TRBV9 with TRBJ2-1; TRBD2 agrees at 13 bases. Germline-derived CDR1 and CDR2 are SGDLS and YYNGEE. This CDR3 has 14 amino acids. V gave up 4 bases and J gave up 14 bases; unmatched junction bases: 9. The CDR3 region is CASSLGTSGAREFF. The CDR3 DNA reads TGTGCCAGCAGCCTCGGGACTAGCGGGGCCCGCGAGTTCTTC.

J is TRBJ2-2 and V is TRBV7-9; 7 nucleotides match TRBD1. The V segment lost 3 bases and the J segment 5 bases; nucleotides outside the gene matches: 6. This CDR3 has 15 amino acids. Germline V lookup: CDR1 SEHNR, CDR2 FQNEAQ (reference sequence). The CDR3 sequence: CASSLGQLWTGELFF. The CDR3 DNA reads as TGTGCCAGCAGCTTGGGACAGCTTTGGACCGGGGAGCTGTTTTTT.

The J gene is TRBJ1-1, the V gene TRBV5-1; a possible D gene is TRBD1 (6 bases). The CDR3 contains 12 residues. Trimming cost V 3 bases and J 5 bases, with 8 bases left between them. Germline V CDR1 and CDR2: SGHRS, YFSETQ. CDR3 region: CASSSGTTEAFF. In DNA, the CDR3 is TGCGCCAGCAGCTCGGGGACAACTGAAGCTTTCTTT.